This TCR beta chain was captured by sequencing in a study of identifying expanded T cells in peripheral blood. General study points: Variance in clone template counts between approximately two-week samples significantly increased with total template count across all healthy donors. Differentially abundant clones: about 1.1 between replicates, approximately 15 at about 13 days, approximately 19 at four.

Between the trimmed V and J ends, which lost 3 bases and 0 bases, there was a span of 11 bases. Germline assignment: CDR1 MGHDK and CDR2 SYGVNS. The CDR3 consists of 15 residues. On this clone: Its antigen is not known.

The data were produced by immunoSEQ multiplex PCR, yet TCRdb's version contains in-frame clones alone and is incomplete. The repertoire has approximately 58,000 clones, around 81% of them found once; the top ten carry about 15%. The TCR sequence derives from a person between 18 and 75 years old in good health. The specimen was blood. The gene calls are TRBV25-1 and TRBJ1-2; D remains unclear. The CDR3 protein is CASSDPQRPNYGYTF. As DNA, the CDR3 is TGTGCCAGCAGTGACCCCCAGAGACCTAACTATGGCTACACCTTC.